Listed below are T cell receptor beta chains from one sample, sequenced in a study of blood T cell repertoires in COVID-19. Measured with immunoSEQ multiplex PCR; TCRdb has only the in-frame clones, and not every one. The sample yields fewer than 150,000 clones, around four fifths seen once. Sequenced sample: peripheral blood. These receptors originate from a human donor in a cohort sampled during active COVID-19. CDR3s include the opening cysteine and the closing phenylalanine or tryptophan.

v_gene: TRBV9; CDR3aa: CASSVHRANTEAFF
v_gene: TRBV12-3/TRBV12-4; CDR3aa: CASSLGTGDAFF
v_gene: TRBV5-6; CDR3aa: CASSLSVGGFGSPLHF
v_gene: TRBV5-1; CDR3aa: CASSSSGTSGYEQYF
v_gene: TRBV3-1/TRBV3-2; CDR3aa: CASSPSDRDNSYNEQFF
v_gene: TRBV27; CDR3aa: CASSPSGGQNSYNEQFF
v_gene: TRBV5-1; CDR3aa: CASRSLGQGALGYTF
v_gene: TRBV28; CDR3aa: CASSSLAGGREEQYF
v_gene: TRBV6-4; CDR3aa: CASSASARETQYF
v_gene: TRBV6-5; CDR3aa: CASSVGQSVTEAFF
v_gene: TRBV6-1; CDR3aa: CASSEALTGPSGGYTF
v_gene: TRBV5-1; CDR3aa: CASAQGRDYEQYF
v_gene: TRBV18; CDR3aa: CASSPPSRYYGYTF
v_gene: TRBV4-2; CDR3aa: CASSQEQGLAVRETQYF
v_gene: TRBV11-3; CDR3aa: CASSLVAGYEQYF
v_gene: TRBV4-1; CDR3aa: CASSQDWGPGFEQYF
v_gene: TRBV3-1/TRBV3-2; CDR3aa: CASSQDSVAGQPQHF
v_gene: TRBV9; CDR3aa: CASSVDSGATYTQYF
v_gene: TRBV29-1; CDR3aa: CSVDHSGQQSYGYTF
v_gene: TRBV19; CDR3aa: CASSIPGRGGSSNQPQHF
v_gene: TRBV5-1; CDR3aa: CASSLSVNTEAFF
v_gene: TRBV18; CDR3aa: CASSANRGFHTDTQYF
v_gene: TRBV5-1; CDR3aa: CASSLGLETGPSYEQYF
v_gene: TRBV10-3; CDR3aa: CAADRGQHNEQFF
v_gene: TRBV5-1; CDR3aa: CASSLTAGSYEQYF
v_gene: TRBV12-3/TRBV12-4; CDR3aa: CASSNQGRQFF
v_gene: TRBV19; CDR3aa: CASSIDSVGGPTEAFF
v_gene: TRBV10-3; CDR3aa: CATQAGQGATGELFF
v_gene: TRBV5-1; CDR3aa: CASSNLPPGQGAREQYF
v_gene: TRBV5-4; CDR3aa: CASSLKGGTGNLPGANVLTF